These T cell receptor beta chains were read from a single sample in a study of blood T cell repertoires in COVID-19. Sequencing was performed with immunoSEQ multiplex PCR; in TCRdb, only in-frame clones are kept and a portion is missing. Among about 47,000 clones listed, around 80% were seen once. Sequenced input: peripheral blood. The receptors were gathered from a man in his sixties with acute or convalescent COVID-19. Both conserved end residues are part of each CDR3. A D gene is named only where the DNA matches it firmly. The size entry is marked missing in some rows and otherwise reads once, few, many or a size class.

j_call: TRBJ1-3
cdr3_length: 16
d_call: .
v_call: TRBV7-2
clone_size: .
cdr3_nt: TGTGCCAGCAGCTTAGCAACGACAGCTTATGGAAACACCATATATTTT
cdr3_aa: CASSLATTAYGNTIYF

j_call: TRBJ2-2
cdr3_length: 14
d_call: .
v_call: TRBV19
clone_size: .
cdr3_nt: TGTGCCAGTAGTTCAAGGGACTGGTCCGGGGAGCTGTTTTTT
cdr3_aa: CASSSRDWSGELFF

j_call: TRBJ2-3
cdr3_length: 16
d_call: TRBD2
v_call: TRBV3-1/TRBV3-2
clone_size: .
cdr3_nt: TGTGCCAGCAGCCCCCGACTAGCGGGGGGCACAGATACGCAGTATTTT
cdr3_aa: CASSPRLAGGTDTQYF

j_call: TRBJ1-1
cdr3_length: 15
d_call: TRBD1
v_call: TRBV5-4
clone_size: .
cdr3_nt: TGTGCCAGCAGCTTGGGCAGGGGGCCTCACGGTGAAGCTTTCTTT
cdr3_aa: CASSLGRGPHGEAFF

j_call: TRBJ2-3
cdr3_length: 12
d_call: .
v_call: TRBV18
clone_size: few
cdr3_nt: TGTGCCAGCTCACCCGGGACAGATACGCAGTATTTT
cdr3_aa: CASSPGTDTQYF

j_call: TRBJ1-1
cdr3_length: 13
d_call: TRBD1
v_call: TRBV5-1
clone_size: .
cdr3_nt: TGCGCCAGCAGCTTGTCAGGGGGCACTGAAGCTTTCTTT
cdr3_aa: CASSLSGGTEAFF

j_call: TRBJ2-7
cdr3_length: 16
d_call: TRBD2
v_call: TRBV27
clone_size: .
cdr3_nt: TGTGCCAGCAGTTTATCTAGCGGGGGGGTATGGTACGAGCAGTACTTC
cdr3_aa: CASSLSSGGVWYEQYF

j_call: TRBJ1-3
cdr3_length: 16
d_call: .
v_call: TRBV9
clone_size: .
cdr3_nt: TGTGCCAGCAGCGTATCCCCCCCAGAGGCTGGAAACACCATATATTTT
cdr3_aa: CASSVSPPEAGNTIYF

j_call: TRBJ1-2
cdr3_length: 12
d_call: .
v_call: TRBV30
clone_size: .
cdr3_nt: TGTGCCTGGAGAGACAACAACTATGGCTACACCTTC
cdr3_aa: CAWRDNNYGYTF

j_call: TRBJ1-4
cdr3_length: 14
d_call: TRBD1
v_call: TRBV29-1
clone_size: .
cdr3_nt: TGCAGCGTTGAGTGGACAGGCGCTAATGAAAAACTGTTTTTT
cdr3_aa: CSVEWTGANEKLFF

j_call: TRBJ1-2
cdr3_length: 16
d_call: TRBD1
v_call: TRBV25-1
clone_size: .
cdr3_nt: TGTGCCAGCAGTGAATTATCGTTCACGGGACAGGGGATCGTCACCTTC
cdr3_aa: CASSELSFTGQGIVTF

j_call: TRBJ1-1
cdr3_length: 14
d_call: TRBD1
v_call: TRBV5-1
clone_size: .
cdr3_nt: TGCGCCAGCAGCCCGAAGACAGGGGCGGCTGAAGCTTTCTTT
cdr3_aa: CASSPKTGAAEAFF

j_call: TRBJ1-5
cdr3_length: 14
d_call: TRBD1
v_call: TRBV6-5
clone_size: .
cdr3_nt: TGTGCCACCGCCCCGGACAGGGGAGGCGAGCCCCAGCATTTT
cdr3_aa: CATAPDRGGEPQHF

j_call: TRBJ2-7
cdr3_length: 14
d_call: .
v_call: TRBV5-6
clone_size: .
cdr3_nt: TGTGCCAGCACCGTCGGCCCCGCTCAGGACGAGCAGTACTTC
cdr3_aa: CASTVGPAQDEQYF

j_call: TRBJ1-1
cdr3_length: 15
d_call: .
v_call: TRBV6-2/TRBV6-3
clone_size: .
cdr3_nt: TGTGCCAGCAGTTACCAGGGGCTGCCGAACACTGAAGCTTTCTTT
cdr3_aa: CASSYQGLPNTEAFF